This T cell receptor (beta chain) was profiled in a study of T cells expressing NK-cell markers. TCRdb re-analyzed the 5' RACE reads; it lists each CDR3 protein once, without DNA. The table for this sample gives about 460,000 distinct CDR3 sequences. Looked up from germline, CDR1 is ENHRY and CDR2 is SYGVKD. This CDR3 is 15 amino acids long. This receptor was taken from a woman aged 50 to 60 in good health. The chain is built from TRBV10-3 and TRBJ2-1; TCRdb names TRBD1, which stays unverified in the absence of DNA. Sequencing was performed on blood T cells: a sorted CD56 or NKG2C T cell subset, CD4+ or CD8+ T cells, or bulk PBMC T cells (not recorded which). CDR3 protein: CAISGTGGTYNEQFF.